Presented here are 31 T cell receptor beta chains from one specimen sequenced in a study of CD8+ T cells in alopecia areata. Treatment: oral pan-JAK inhibitor, 5-10 mg twice daily. Sequencing relied on a cDNA template that was reverse transcribed from extracted RNA. Only in-frame clones appear in the TCRdb table, and some are missing; sequencing was by immunoSEQ multiplex PCR. The profile shows about 100,000 clones, about three fifths of them singletons. The source material was CD8+ T cells sorted from blood, sampled at week 56, from a patient treated with tofacitinib. These receptors originate from a human donor with alopecia areata.

The gene calls are TRBV7-9 and TRBJ2-3; a weak D match, TRBD1 (6 bases). The germline V and J ends were trimmed by 4 bases and 9 bases, with 23 bases remaining between them. CDR3 length equals 16 residues. CDR1 is SEHNR and CDR2 is FQNEAQ in the germline V gene (reference sequence). As DNA, the CDR3 is TGTGCCAGCAGCTCTAGTCAGACAGGCGACCAAATGACGCAGTATTTT. Its protein product is CASSSSQTGDQMTQYF.

DNA for the CDR3: TGTGCCAGCAGCTGGGGGAGTCCTGGCTCTGGCTACACCTTC. It encodes CASSWGSPGSGYTF. J is TRBJ1-2 and V is TRBV5-6; maybe TRBD1 (5 bases). With 3 bases removed from V and 7 bases from J, the gap between germline ends came to 16 bases. Germline CDR1 reads SGHDT; CDR2 reads YYEEEE. The CDR3 consists of 14 residues.

This clone was picked up a small number of times. The chain couples TRBV7-9 to TRBJ2-5; D unclear. V lost 4 bases and J lost 1, with 1 base in between. Germline V CDR1 and CDR2: SEHNR, FQNEAQ (reference sequence). The CDR3 loop spans 11 amino acids. The CDR3 bases are TGTGCCAGCAGCTCCCAAGAGACCCAGTACTTC. It encodes CASSSQETQYF.

The chain couples TRBV4-2 to TRBJ2-2; no definite D call. This CDR3 has 15 amino acids. Trimming removed 4 bases from V and 8 bases from J, with 17 bases in between. Germline CDR1 is LGHNA and CDR2 is YNFKEQ. The CDR3 DNA is TGTGCCAGCAGCCCCCTGACATCACCGACTGGGGAGCTGTTTTTT. This gives the protein CASSPLTSPTGELFF.

The chain uses TRBV27 and TRBJ2-1; 10 nucleotides match TRBD2. The CDR3 length is 13 residues. After removal of 5 bases from V and 7 bases from J, the junction contained 2 bases not matched to a gene. Germline-derived CDR1 and CDR2 are MNHEY and SMNVEV (reference sequence). Here the CDR3 reads CASSLAGANEQFF. The CDR3 bases are TGTGCCAGCAGTCTAGCGGGGGCTAATGAGCAGTTCTTC.

V gene TRBV4-2 combines with J gene TRBJ2-2, with 8 bases that match TRBD2. V trimming: 0 bases; J trimming: 3 bases; junction bases outside the gene matches: 0. CDR3 size: 15 residues. Germline CDR1 is LGHNA and CDR2 is YNFKEQ. In DNA form, the CDR3 reads TGTGCCAGCAGCCAAGAACTAGCGGACACCGGGGAGCTGTTTTTT. Translation gives CASSQELADTGELFF.

The CDR3 protein is CASSDPRGQETQYF. In DNA, the CDR3 is TGTGCCAGCAGCGACCCAAGGGGACAAGAGACCCAGTACTTC. V and J are TRBV6-1 and TRBJ2-5; possible D gene TRBD1, 5 bases. The CDR3 spans 14 residues. V was cut by 6 bases and J by 2 bases, with 13 bases left in between. The germline CDR1 and CDR2 sequences are MNHNS and SASEGT.

The V call is TRBV29-1, the J call TRBJ2-7, with 14 bases fitting TRBD2. Trimming cost V 1 base and J 2 bases; bases outside gene matches: 4. Germline V gene data show CDR1 as SQVTM and CDR2 as ANQGSEA. The CDR3 loop spans 16 amino acids. CDR3 region: CSVEGTSGGKTYEQYF. CDR3 nucleotides: TGCAGCGTTGAAGGGACTAGCGGGGGGAAGACCTACGAGCAGTACTTC.

The chain couples TRBV27 to TRBJ1-5; 8 positions match TRBD1. The CDR3 loop spans 16 amino acids. Looked up from germline, CDR1 is MNHEY and CDR2 is SMNVEV (reference sequence). V lost 6 bases, J lost 3 bases, and 10 bases stayed unmatched. Here the CDR3 DNA reads TGTGCCAGCAGACACAGGGGGGGATCGCACAATCAGCCCCAGCATTTT. It codes for CASRHRGGSHNQPQHF.

The genes are TRBV4-1 and TRBJ1-1; 9 positions agree with TRBD1. V dropped 4 bases and J dropped 4; count of bases not matched to a gene: 7. CDR1 is MGHRA and CDR2 is YSYEKL in the germline V gene. The CDR3 covers 15 residues. Written as DNA, the CDR3 is TGCGCCAGCAGCCTCCAGACAGGGGGTGGCACTGAAGCTTTCTTT. Translated, it gives CASSLQTGGGTEAFF.

This clone was picked up one time. The chain has TRBV6-6 and TRBJ1-1; D possibly corresponds to TRBD1 (5 bases). Germline CDR1 is MNHNY and CDR2 is SVGAGI (reference sequence). V was shortened by 4 bases and J by 0 bases, with 12 bases between the two germline ends. The CDR3 extends over 15 amino acids. The CDR3 reads CASSLSSGLNTEAFF. The CDR3 DNA is TGTGCCAGCAGTTTATCATCAGGGCTGAACACTGAAGCTTTCTTT.

This chain uses TRBV7-9 with TRBJ2-3, with TRBD1 matching 7 bases. The CDR3 length is 16 residues. With V trimmed by 1 base and J by 2 bases, 6 bases remained unmatched. CDR1 is SEHNR and CDR2 is FQNEAQ in the germline V gene (reference sequence). CDR3 nucleotide sequence: TGTGCCAGCAGCTTAGAAGGCACAGGGGCCACAGATACGCAGTATTTT. It specifies CASSLEGTGATDTQYF.

This clone was detected once. CDR3 sequence reads: CASSHRDSHTEAFF. In DNA, the CDR3 is TGTGCCAGCAGTCACCGGGACAGCCATACAGAAGCTTTCTTT. V and J are TRBV6-5 and TRBJ1-1; TRBD1 agrees at 7 bases. Germline CDR1 and CDR2: MNHEY and SVGAGI. Trimming at V came to 5 bases and at J to 8 bases, leaving 11 bases not matched to a gene. The CDR3 covers 14 residues.

V is TRBV13 and J is TRBJ2-4, with 7 nucleotides matching TRBD1. Germline-derived CDR1 and CDR2 are PRHDT and FYEKMQ (reference sequence). The CDR3 covers 13 residues. Germline trimming cut 5 bases from V and 8 bases from J; bases unmatched to any gene: 6. DNA for the CDR3: TGTGCCAGCAGCCGCGGACAGGCCTACATTCAGTACTTC. It specifies CASSRGQAYIQYF.

The V gene is TRBV15, the J gene TRBJ1-6; D is uncertain. Per the germline V gene, CDR1 is LNHNV and CDR2 is YYDKDF (reference sequence). The V and J ends lost 1 base and 7 bases respectively, with 5 bases between them. The CDR3 runs to 13 residues. As DNA, the CDR3 is TGTGCCACCAGCAGAGGAGGAAATTCACCCCTCCACTTT. This codes for CATSRGGNSPLHF.

A few counts support this clone. J is TRBJ1-2 and V is TRBV29-1; 7 nucleotides line up with TRBD1. V trimming: 4 bases; J trimming: 1 base; junction bases outside the gene matches: 15. Germline CDR1 reads SQVTM; CDR2 reads ANQGSEA. CDR3 length: 17 amino acids. The CDR3 DNA reads TGCAGCGTTGTGGCGAGTCGGGGACAGACGTTTAACTATGGCTACACCTTC. This translates into CSVVASRGQTFNYGYTF.

The chain links TRBV13 to TRBJ2-5; 8 bases are a match to TRBD2. This CDR3 contains 13 residues. The V gene end was trimmed by 5 bases and the J gene end by 5 bases; junction bases not matched to a gene: 4. Per the germline V gene, CDR1 is PRHDT and CDR2 is FYEKMQ (reference sequence). CDR3 nucleotide sequence: TGTGCCAGCAGCCAGACTAGCGTTGAGACCCAGTACTTC. It codes for CASSQTSVETQYF.

V usage is TRBV15 and J usage is TRBJ2-1; 9 bases align to TRBD2. The CDR3 extends over 16 amino acids. Trimming at V came to 0 bases and at J to 5 bases, leaving 5 bases not matched to a gene. Germline CDR1 reads LNHNV; CDR2 reads YYDKDF (reference sequence). The CDR3 DNA follows: TGTGCCACCAGCAGAGATCGCGGGGGGGCCAACAATGAGCAGTTCTTC. Translated, it gives CATSRDRGGANNEQFF.

In its sample, this clone was seen a few times. The chain has TRBV13 and TRBJ2-7; D gene unclear. Trimming removed 5 bases from V and 2 bases from J, with 13 bases in between. Germline values: CDR1 PRHDT, CDR2 FYEKMQ (reference sequence). There are 14 residues in the CDR3. CDR3 bases: TGTGCCAGCAGCCCCCGAGATCGGACCTACGAGCAGTACTTC. It encodes CASSPRDRTYEQYF.

The chain is built from TRBV23-1 and TRBJ2-7, with a weak D call TRBD1 (6 bases). TRBV23-1 is sorted into the ORF group, with uncertain function. This CDR3 spans 15 amino acids. V was trimmed by 7 bases and J by 2 bases, leaving 18 bases between them. CDR3 sequence reads: CASMKLWDKTYEQYF. The CDR3 DNA sequence: TGCGCCAGCATGAAGTTATGGGACAAGACCTACGAGCAGTACTTC.

This clone was observed a handful of times. V is TRBV7-8 and J is TRBJ2-7; D perhaps matches TRBD2 (5 bases). The V gene lost 3 bases and the J gene lost 6 bases, with 9 bases spanning the gap. Germline values: CDR1 SGHVS, CDR2 FQNEAQ. The CDR3 covers 12 residues. The CDR3 DNA reads TGTGCCAGCAGCTTGCTAGCTCTCGAGCAGTACTTC. This codes for CASSLLALEQYF.

V gene TRBV4-1 combines with J gene TRBJ2-7; 12 bases map to TRBD2. The CDR3 is 15 amino acids. Germline V lookup: CDR1 MGHRA, CDR2 YSYEKL. V gave up 0 bases and J gave up 5 bases; unmatched junction bases: 2. CDR3 coding DNA: TGCGCCAGCAGCCAAGATGCTAGCGGGGGGGACGAGCAGTACTTC. Translating gives CASSQDASGGDEQYF.

This chain links TRBV13 with TRBJ2-5; a weak D match, TRBD1 (5 bases). This CDR3 has 14 amino acids. Germline CDR1 and CDR2: PRHDT and FYEKMQ (reference sequence). V was clipped by 5 bases and J by 5 bases, with 15 bases between them. The CDR3 DNA reads TGTGCCAGCAGCGGGTCAGGGCGCGTGGAGACCCAGTACTTC. This codes for CASSGSGRVETQYF.

This chain joins TRBV19 and TRBJ1-5; D ambiguous. This CDR3 region has 12 residues. Trimming pared 5 bases from V and 4 bases from J, leaving 6 bases between. Germline assignment: CDR1 LNHDA and CDR2 SQIVND (reference sequence). CDR3 residues: CASSPHNQPQHF. Written as DNA, the CDR3 is TGTGCCAGTAGTCCCCATAATCAGCCCCAGCATTTT.

CDR3 in amino acids: CASSQGADRPTYEQYF. Written as DNA, the CDR3 is TGCGCCAGCAGCCAAGGGGCGGACAGGCCAACCTACGAGCAGTACTTC. The genes are TRBV4-1 and TRBJ2-7; TRBD1 agrees at 7 bases. Looked up from germline, CDR1 is MGHRA and CDR2 is YSYEKL. With 1 base clipped from V and 2 bases from J, the junction kept 8 bases outside the gene matches. The CDR3 spans 16 residues.

This clone was observed a few times. The chain is built from TRBV4-1 and TRBJ2-6, with D unclear. Germline V gene sequence: CDR1 MGHRA, CDR2 YSYEKL. This CDR3 has 18 residues. With 2 bases removed from V and 0 bases from J, the gap between germline ends came to 14 bases. In DNA, the CDR3 is TGCGCCAGCAGCCAAATGCCCCCCCCGGACTCTGGGGCCAACGTCCTGACTTTC. Translation: CASSQMPPPDSGANVLTF.

The chain has TRBV2 and TRBJ2-4; 8 nucleotides match TRBD2. After removal of 7 bases from V and 8 bases from J, the junction contained 7 bases not matched to a gene. There are 13 residues in the CDR3. CDR1 SNHLY and CDR2 FYNNEI come from the germline V gene. The CDR3 DNA follows: TGTGCCAGCATCCCCGGGGGGGACGACATTCAGTACTTC. Protein: CASIPGGDDIQYF. The full variable domain, in which reference TRBV2 and TRBJ2-4 provide the parts outside the CDR3, is EPEVTQTPSHQVTQMGQEVILRCVPISNHLYFYWYRQILGQKVEFLVSFYNNEISEKSEIFDDQFSVERPDGSNFTLKIRSTKLEDSAMYFCASIPGGDDIQYFGAGTRLSVL.

The chain carries TRBV5-6 and TRBJ2-3; D is perhaps TRBD1 (8 bases). The CDR3 is made up of 15 amino acids. V shed 3 bases and J shed 2 bases, with 13 bases lying between them. Per the germline V gene, CDR1 is SGHDT and CDR2 is YYEEEE. The CDR3 nucleotides read TGTGCCAGCAGCTACAGGGGGGGCCACACAGATACGCAGTATTTT. Protein sequence: CASSYRGGHTDTQYF.

The chain carries TRBV10-2 and TRBJ1-2; weak D call: TRBD1 (5 bases). Trimming removed 4 bases from V and 3 bases from J, with 15 bases in between. Germline V lookup: CDR1 WSHSY, CDR2 SAAADI. The CDR3 covers 15 residues. Here the CDR3 reads CASSALPTADYGYTF. DNA of the CDR3: TGCGCCAGCAGTGCGCTCCCGACAGCAGACTATGGCTACACCTTC.

The V call is TRBV7-2, the J call TRBJ2-2, with D possibly being TRBD2 (6 bases). The CDR3 spans 12 residues. The V gene lost 4 bases and the J gene lost 6 bases, with 6 bases spanning the gap. Germline V gene sequence: CDR1 SGHTA, CDR2 FQGNSA. The CDR3 DNA reads as TGTGCCAGCAGCTGGGGGGCCGGGGAGCTGTTTTTT. This encodes CASSWGAGELFF.

This clone was picked up one time. The V gene is TRBV2, the J gene TRBJ1-3; D is unresolved. Germline V gives CDR1 SNHLY, CDR2 FYNNEI. V gave up 0 bases and J gave up 7 bases, with 4 bases separating them. The CDR3 sequence is 12 residues long. CDR3: CASSEAVNTIYF. CDR3 nucleotides: TGTGCCAGCAGTGAAGCAGTCAACACCATATATTTT.